Following are 6 T cell receptor beta chains from one sample sequenced in a study of blood T cells in healthy people across ages. Sample-barcoded 5' priming and a J-beta primer mix drove a second PCR of about 6 to 11 cycles. Each CDR3 protein gets one entry after TCRdb re-called the 5' RACE reads with MiXCR. The table lists around 850,000 distinct CDR3 sequences, roughly 40% of them singletons. Source material: blood. Source of these receptors: a man younger than 30 in good health.

About this clonotype itself: A junction end diverges from the germline sequence, so it may reflect a read error. The chain is built from TRBV3-1 and TRBJ2-5; TRBD1 agrees at 7 bases. The J call is in doubt because the DNA end fits TRBJ2-7 better. The CDR3 consists of 14 residues. From germline, CDR1 is LGHDT and CDR2 YNNKEL (reference sequence). DNA for the CDR3: TGTGTCAGCAGCCAAGTACCAGGGGGTGGCGAGCAGTACTTC. Translated: CVSSQVPGGGEQYF.

As concerns this clonotype: The junction and the germline gene differ at one end; a read error may be behind it. V gene TRBV28 combines with J gene TRBJ2-1; possible D gene TRBD1, 6 bases. This CDR3 region has 15 residues. Germline loops: CDR1 MDHEN, CDR2 SYDVKM. Written as DNA, the CDR3 is TGTGCCGGCAGTCCAAGAGGGGGTGGCGGGAATGAGCAGTTCTTC. Protein: CAGSPRGGGGNEQFF.

As regards this clonotype: This may be a read error, as it is one base from a much larger clone. V gene TRBV28 combines with J gene TRBJ2-3; TRBD2 agrees at 14 bases. The CDR3 runs 16 residues. Germline loops: CDR1 MDHEN, CDR2 SYDVKM. Trimming took 5 bases from V and 2 from J; bases not matched to a gene: 3. In DNA, the CDR3 is TGTGCCAGCAGTGTGACTAGCGGGGGGGCCACAGATACGCAGTATTTT. It codes for CASSVTSGGATDTQYF. Full variable domain (missing parts from reference TRBV28 and TRBJ2-3): DVKVTQSSRYLVKRTGEKVFLECVQDMDHENMFWYRQDPGLGLRLIYFSYDVKMKEKGDIPEGYSVSREKKERFSLILESASTNQTSMYLCASSVTSGGATDTQYFGPGTRLTVL.

The CDR3 sequence is CASSVGSVQETQYF. CDR3 nucleotides: TGTGCCAGCAGCGTAGGCTCCGTACAAGAGACCCAGTACTTC. The V gene is TRBV9, the J gene TRBJ2-5, with D hard to call. The germline V gene has CDR1 SGDLS and CDR2 YYNGEE. The CDR3 loop spans 14 amino acids. Trimming cost V 0 bases and J 2 bases, with 8 bases left between them.

This clonotype occurred many times. V and J are TRBV12-3 or TRBV12-4 and TRBJ2-3, with D tentatively TRBD1 (5 bases). The V end lost 5 bases, the J end lost 6 bases, and 24 bases lay between the germline ends. This CDR3 spans 17 amino acids. The CDR3 sequence: CASSPPRRGLQVDTQYF. The CDR3 region has the DNA TGTGCCAGCAGTCCCCCTCGTAGGGGCCTTCAGGTGGATACGCAGTATTTT.

This chain connects TRBV5-1 to TRBJ2-1, with D perhaps matching TRBD2 (6 bases). The V end lost 1 base, the J end lost 5 bases, and 16 bases lay between the germline ends. Germline V gene sequence: CDR1 SGHRS, CDR2 YFSETQ. The CDR3 spans 16 residues. The CDR3 reads CASSLRGGGTNNEQFF. The CDR3 nucleotides read TGCGCCAGCAGCTTGCGCGGTGGGGGGACCAACAATGAGCAGTTCTTC.